This T cell receptor beta chain was recovered during a study of CD4+ T cells in melanoma. Broader study findings: CD8+ T cell, macrophage and B cell function reportedly correlated with neoantigen-specific CD4+ T cells. In melanoma, neoantigen-specific CD4+ T cells reportedly differed in differentiation state.

CDR3 length: 12 residues. V gave up 5 bases and J gave up 14 bases, with 18 bases separating them. Germline V CDR1 and CDR2: SGHVS, FNYEAQ. About this clone itself: The target antigen is unknown.

Measured with immunoSEQ multiplex PCR; TCRdb has only the in-frame clones, and not every one. The sample holds some 19,000 clones, 78% seen once. The sequence was obtained from a human donor with melanoma. The chain is built from TRBV7-6 and TRBJ2-5; no firm D call. The CDR3 DNA sequence: TGTGCCAGCAGCAGTCAGGTCCACCTTCCTTACTTC. Translated, it gives CASSSQVHLPYF.